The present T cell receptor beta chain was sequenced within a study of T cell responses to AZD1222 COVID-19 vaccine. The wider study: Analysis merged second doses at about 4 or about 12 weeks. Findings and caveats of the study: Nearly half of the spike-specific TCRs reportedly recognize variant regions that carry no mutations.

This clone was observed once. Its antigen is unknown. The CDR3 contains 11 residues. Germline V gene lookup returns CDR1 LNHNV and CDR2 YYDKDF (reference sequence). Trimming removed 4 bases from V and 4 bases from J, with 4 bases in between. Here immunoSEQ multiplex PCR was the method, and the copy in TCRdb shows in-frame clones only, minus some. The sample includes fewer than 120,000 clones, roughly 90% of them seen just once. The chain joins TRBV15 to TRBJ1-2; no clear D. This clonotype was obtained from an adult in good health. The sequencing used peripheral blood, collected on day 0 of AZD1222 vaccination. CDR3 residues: CATSMGYGYTF. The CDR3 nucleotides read TGTGCCACCAGCATGGGCTATGGCTACACCTTC.